This TCR beta chain was recorded in a study of blood T cell repertoires in COVID-19. Overall study: PBMCs, B-cell-depleted T cells, or T cells provided the cDNA or gDNA that made up the material.

Germline values: CDR1 MDHEN, CDR2 SYDVKM. CDR3 length equals 15 residues. V lost 6 bases and J lost 3, with 17 bases in between. Individuals aged roughly 18 to 100 years were recruited from around 22 US areas. Each participant's cohort was designated according to participant-reported clinical history. In Cohort 3, a recovered donor had either two negative PCRs, clearance, or symptom resolution. Profiling relied on immunoSEQ multiplex PCR, and the TCRdb table lists in-frame clones only, not all of them. Seen here are under 200,000 clones, 70% to 90% observed once, and the top ten hold roughly 8.1%. This TCR was sampled from a woman between 18 and 29 years old who had recovered from COVID-19. The sequenced sample consisted of PBMCs or T cells enriched from blood (not recorded which). V is TRBV28 and J is TRBJ1-1; D call uncertain. The DNA for the CDR3 is TGTGCCAGCAGCCCGGGCAAGTGGAGGGACACTGAAGCTTTCTTT. Its translation is CASSPGKWRDTEAFF.